These T cell receptor beta chains were read from a single sample in a study of shared clonotypes between healthy human individuals. Clones were sequenced by immunoSEQ multiplex PCR, and TCRdb holds only the in-frame ones, with some missing. Of about 680,000 clones listed, under 95% are singletons. Sample: naive CD8+ T cells sorted from blood. The origin of the receptors is a young man in good health. CDR3s include the opening cysteine and the closing phenylalanine or tryptophan. D genes are given only for firm matches. Rows give clone size only sometimes, using once, few, many, or a class for an expanded clone.

TRBJ2-1 | . | TRBV7-9 | TRBD1 | CASWMGQMNEQFF | TGTGCCAGCTGGATGGGACAGATGAATGAGCAGTTCTTC
TRBJ2-7 | . | TRBV7-9 | . | CASSGGLLYEQYF | TGTGCCAGCAGTGGGGGGCTCCTCTACGAGCAGTACTTC
TRBJ2-5 | . | TRBV28 | . | CASNVGNEETQYF | TGTGCCAGCAATGTGGGGAACGAAGAGACCCAGTACTTC
TRBJ2-7 | . | TRBV5-6 | . | CASSLSPWEQYF | TGTGCCAGCAGCCTCTCTCCCTGGGAGCAGTACTTC
TRBJ2-3 | . | TRBV7-9 | . | CALHGATSTDTQYF | TGTGCCTTACACGGGGCAACTAGCACAGATACGCAGTATTTT
TRBJ2-3 | . | TRBV28 | TRBD2 | CASSDGTSGTHTDTQYF | TGTGCCAGCAGTGACGGGACTAGCGGGACCCACACAGATACGCAGTATTTT
TRBJ2-2 | . | TRBV6-1 | . | CASLGGNTGELFF | TGTGCCAGCCTCGGAGGGAACACCGGGGAGCTGTTTTTT
TRBJ1-2 | . | TRBV2 | . | CASKGGYYGYTF | TGTGCCAGCAAGGGGGGCTACTATGGCTACACCTTC
TRBJ2-1 | once | TRBV7-6 | . | CASSLRGSSYNEQFF | TGTGCCAGCAGCTTACGGGGGAGCTCCTACAATGAGCAGTTCTTC
TRBJ2-5 | . | TRBV7-9 | . | CASSVIGSKQETQYF | TGTGCCAGCAGCGTCATCGGGAGTAAACAAGAGACCCAGTACTTC
TRBJ2-7 | . | TRBV7-9 | TRBD1 | CASSSNDPLGQEFPYEQYF | TGTGCCAGCAGCTCGAACGATCCTCTAGGACAGGAGTTCCCCTACGAGCAGTACTTC
TRBJ2-7 | . | TRBV7-4 | . | CASSLEGGPGYEQYF | TGTGCCAGCAGCTTAGAAGGAGGGCCGGGCTACGAGCAGTACTTC
TRBJ1-1 | . | TRBV30 | . | CAWSVGSQGEAFF | TGTGCCTGGAGTGTCGGCAGCCAAGGTGAAGCTTTCTTT
TRBJ2-7 | . | TRBV6-1 | . | CASSVGTPVSYEQYF | TGTGCCAGCAGTGTCGGGACACCGGTCTCCTACGAGCAGTACTTC
TRBJ2-3 | . | TRBV27 | TRBD2 | CASSPRTSGSADTQYF | TGTGCCAGCAGTCCCCGTACTAGCGGGAGTGCAGATACGCAGTATTTT
TRBJ2-1 | . | TRBV7-9 | TRBD1 | CASSPRGRGHSNEQFF | TGTGCCAGCAGCCCCCGCGGCAGGGGGCACTCCAATGAGCAGTTCTTC
TRBJ2-4 | . | TRBV29-1 | . | CSGEGDSNIQYF | TGCAGCGGAGAGGGGGACTCAAACATTCAGTACTTC
TRBJ2-7 | . | TRBV27 | . | CASSSSGNYEQYF | TGTGCCAGCAGTTCCTCTGGAAACTACGAGCAGTACTTC
TRBJ2-1 | . | TRBV7-2 | . | CASSLARASYNEQFF | TGTGCCAGCAGCTTAGCCAGGGCTTCCTACAATGAGCAGTTCTTC
TRBJ2-7 | once | TRBV27 | TRBD1 | CASSLDGFGQGAYEQYF | TGTGCCAGCAGTTTAGATGGTTTCGGACAGGGAGCCTACGAGCAGTACTTC
TRBJ1-2 | . | TRBV4-3 | . | CASSQDLRGRDTF | TGCGCCAGCAGCCAAGATCTGAGGGGAAGAGACACCTTC
TRBJ2-5 | . | TRBV7-2 | . | CASSWEAGRFMETQYF | TGTGCCAGCAGCTGGGAGGCAGGGCGTTTTATGGAGACCCAGTACTTC
TRBJ2-4 | . | TRBV7-9 | TRBD2 | CASSPRTSGSAKNIQYF | TGTGCCAGCAGCCCCCGGACTAGCGGGAGTGCCAAAAACATTCAGTACTTC
TRBJ2-1 | . | TRBV9 | . | CASSGRTNAYNEQFF | TGTGCCAGCAGCGGAAGGACTAATGCCTACAATGAGCAGTTCTTC
TRBJ2-7 | . | TRBV4-3 | TRBD1 | CASSQDGIGTERGKQYF | TGCGCCAGCAGCCAAGATGGTATAGGGACAGAACGTGGGAAGCAGTACTTC
TRBJ2-3 | once | TRBV13 | TRBD2 | CASSSVLAGNADTQYF | TGTGCCAGCAGCTCGGTACTAGCGGGAAACGCAGATACGCAGTATTTT
TRBJ2-2 | . | TRBV2 | . | CASSGVLREPLTGELFF | TGTGCCAGCAGTGGGGTACTACGGGAGCCGCTTACCGGGGAGCTGTTTTTT
TRBJ2-7 | once | TRBV6-1 | TRBD2 | CASSVAAGGDSEQYF | TGTGCCAGCAGTGTAGCAGCGGGAGGGGATAGCGAGCAGTACTTC
TRBJ2-1 | . | TRBV11-3 | . | CASSLSGNNEQFF | TGTGCCAGCAGCTTGTCTGGAAACAATGAGCAGTTCTTC
TRBJ1-2 | . | TRBV9 | . | CASISTSYGYTF | TGTGCCAGCATTTCCACGAGCTATGGCTACACCTTC
TRBJ2-2 | few | TRBV4-3 | . | CASSQDGELFF | TGCGCCAGCAGCCAAGACGGGGAGCTGTTTTTT
TRBJ2-7 | . | TRBV4-1 | . | CASSQDLAYEQYF | TGCGCCAGCAGCCAAGACCTAGCCTACGAGCAGTACTTC
TRBJ2-7 | . | TRBV7-6 | TRBD2 | CASSYGSGGYEQYF | TGTGCCAGCAGCTACGGTAGCGGGGGCTACGAGCAGTACTTC
TRBJ1-4 | . | TRBV28 | TRBD1 | CASSPTLNTGGAGANEKLFF | TGTGCCAGCAGTCCCACACTGAACACAGGGGGCGCGGGAGCTAATGAAAAACTGTTTTTT
TRBJ1-5 | once | TRBV4-1 | . | CASSQDRDPNQPQHF | TGCGCCAGCAGCCAAGACCGGGACCCCAATCAGCCCCAGCATTTT
TRBJ1-1 | . | TRBV5-5 | . | CASSLGSPFVTNTEAFF | TGTGCCAGCAGCTTGGGCAGTCCCTTCGTAACCAACACTGAAGCTTTCTTT
TRBJ1-5 | . | TRBV7-8 | . | CASSLESGSNQPQHF | TGTGCCAGCAGCTTAGAATCGGGGAGCAATCAGCCCCAGCATTTT
TRBJ2-1 | . | TRBV7-9 | TRBD1 | CASSLPGGGNEQFF | TGTGCCAGCAGCTTACCAGGGGGCGGCAATGAGCAGTTCTTC
TRBJ2-5 | few | TRBV7-9 | . | CASSLERGETQYF | TGTGCCAGCAGCCTAGAGCGCGGGGAGACCCAGTACTTC
TRBJ2-7 | . | TRBV4-1 | . | CASSQDSTTYEQYF | TGCGCCAGCAGCCAAGACAGCACTACCTACGAGCAGTACTTC
TRBJ2-3 | . | TRBV6-5 | . | CASSSGTTSTDTQYF | TGTGCCAGCAGTTCGGGGACGACCAGCACAGATACGCAGTATTTT
TRBJ2-7 | . | TRBV5-4 | . | CASSLRGDVHEQYF | TGTGCCAGCAGCTTGAGGGGCGACGTGCACGAGCAGTACTTC
TRBJ2-7 | . | TRBV30 | . | CAWSVGDEQYF | TGTGCCTGGAGTGTAGGGGACGAGCAGTACTTC
TRBJ2-7 | . | TRBV7-9 | . | CASSSDSDEQYF | TGTGCCAGCAGCTCTGACAGTGACGAGCAGTACTTC
TRBJ2-3 | . | TRBV4-3 | . | CASSSTAGGGADTQYF | TGCGCCAGCAGCTCGACAGCAGGGGGAGGGGCAGATACGCAGTATTTT
TRBJ2-5 | . | TRBV6-1 | . | CASSEKGLMETQYF | TGTGCCAGCAGTGAAAAGGGGTTGATGGAGACCCAGTACTTC
TRBJ2-7 | once | TRBV27 | TRBD2 | CASSLKRGYEQYF | TGTGCCAGCAGTTTGAAGCGGGGCTACGAGCAGTACTTC
TRBJ1-2 | few | TRBV2 | . | CASSLGDGYTF | TGTGCCAGCTCTCTGGGGGATGGCTACACCTTC
TRBJ1-1 | . | TRBV7-9 | . | CASSLAGTEAFF | TGTGCCAGCAGCTTAGCAGGGACTGAAGCTTTCTTT
TRBJ2-1 | . | TRBV11-2 | TRBD2 | CASSLGTSSEQFF | TGTGCCAGCAGCTTAGGGACTAGCAGTGAGCAGTTCTTC
TRBJ1-3 | . | TRBV6-6 | . | CASSYTTIYF | TGTGCCAGCAGTTACACCACCATATATTTT
TRBJ1-2 | . | TRBV18 | . | CASSPARPTGTPYGYTF | TGTGCCAGCTCACCAGCCAGACCTACAGGGACCCCTTATGGCTACACCTTC
TRBJ2-7 | . | TRBV19 | . | CASAPVGPGNEQYF | TGTGCCAGTGCACCTGTTGGCCCAGGGAACGAGCAGTACTTC